This T cell receptor (beta chain) appears in the sequencing data of a study of T cells in Graves' hyperthyroidism and ophthalmopathy. Trimming removed 5 bases from V and 2 bases from J, with 15 bases in between. Per the germline V gene, CDR1 is SEHNR and CDR2 is FQNEAQ (reference sequence). The CDR3 consists of 15 residues. Using RNA transcripts as the source, TCR beta CDR3 regions were amplified. With the HTBI primer set, the TCR CDR3 went through a first round of RT-PCR. Via MiXCR, TCRdb re-called the multiplex PCR reads, giving one row per CDR3 protein. The table lists 480,000 or so distinct CDR3 sequences, about 45% of them singletons.

The TCR comes from an adult woman with Graves' disease, either hyperthyroidism or ophthalmopathy (not recorded which). The material sequenced was peripheral blood or thyroid tissue (not recorded which). The chain is built from TRBV7-9 and TRBJ2-5; D unclear. CDR3 bases: TGTGCCAGCAGCCAAGGCGTCCAGCAGCAAGAGACCCAGTACTTC. This translates into CASSQGVQQQETQYF.